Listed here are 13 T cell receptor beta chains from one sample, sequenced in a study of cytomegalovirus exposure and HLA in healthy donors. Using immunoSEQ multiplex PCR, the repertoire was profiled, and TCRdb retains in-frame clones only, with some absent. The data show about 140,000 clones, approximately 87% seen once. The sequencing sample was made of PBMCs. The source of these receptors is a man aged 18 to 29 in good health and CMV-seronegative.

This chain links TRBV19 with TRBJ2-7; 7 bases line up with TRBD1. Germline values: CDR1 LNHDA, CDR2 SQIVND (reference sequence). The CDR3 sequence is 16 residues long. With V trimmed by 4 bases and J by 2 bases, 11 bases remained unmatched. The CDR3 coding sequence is TGTGCCAGTAGTACCGAGGAGACAGGGCTTACCTACGAGCAGTACTTC. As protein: CASSTEETGLTYEQYF.

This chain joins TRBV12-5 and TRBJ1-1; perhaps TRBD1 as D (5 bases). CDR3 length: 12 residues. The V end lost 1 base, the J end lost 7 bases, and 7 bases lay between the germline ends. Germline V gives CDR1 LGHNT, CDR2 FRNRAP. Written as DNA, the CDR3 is TGTGCTAGTGGTTTGGAGACAGTTGAAGCTTTCTTT. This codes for CASGLETVEAFF.

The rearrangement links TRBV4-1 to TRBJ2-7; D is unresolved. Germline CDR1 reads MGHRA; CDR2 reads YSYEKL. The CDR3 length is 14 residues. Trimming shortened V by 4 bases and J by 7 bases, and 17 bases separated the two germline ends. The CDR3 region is CASSPEPTVSEQYF. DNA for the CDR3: TGCGCCAGCAGCCCGGAACCGACTGTTTCGGAGCAGTACTTC.

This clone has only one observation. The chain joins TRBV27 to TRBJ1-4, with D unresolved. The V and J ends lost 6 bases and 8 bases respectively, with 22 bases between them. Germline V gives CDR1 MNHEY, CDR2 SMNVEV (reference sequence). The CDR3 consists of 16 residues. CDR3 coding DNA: TGTGCCAGCAGAACTTATTACGCAGGAGGGAGAGAAAAACTGTTTTTT. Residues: CASRTYYAGGREKLFF.

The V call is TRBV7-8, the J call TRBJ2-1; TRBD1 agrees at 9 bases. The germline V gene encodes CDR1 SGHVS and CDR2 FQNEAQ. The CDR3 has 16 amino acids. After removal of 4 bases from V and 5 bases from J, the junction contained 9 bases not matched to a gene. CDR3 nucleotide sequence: TGTGCCAGCAGCTGGGGGACAGGGAAGCCCCACAATGAGCAGTTCTTC. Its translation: CASSWGTGKPHNEQFF.

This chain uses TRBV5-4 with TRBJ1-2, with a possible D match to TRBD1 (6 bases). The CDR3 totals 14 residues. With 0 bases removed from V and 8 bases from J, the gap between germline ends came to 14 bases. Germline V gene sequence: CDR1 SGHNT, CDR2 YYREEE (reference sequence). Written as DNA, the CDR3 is TGTGCCAGCAGCTTGGGAGGACAGCTTGACGGCTACACCTTC. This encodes CASSLGGQLDGYTF.

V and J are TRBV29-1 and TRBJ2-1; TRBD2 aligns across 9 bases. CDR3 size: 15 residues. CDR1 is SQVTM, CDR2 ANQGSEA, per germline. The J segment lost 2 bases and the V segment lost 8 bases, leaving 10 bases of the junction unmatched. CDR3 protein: CSLGGLAGTYNEQFF. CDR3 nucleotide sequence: TGCAGCTTGGGGGGTCTAGCGGGGACCTACAATGAGCAGTTCTTC.

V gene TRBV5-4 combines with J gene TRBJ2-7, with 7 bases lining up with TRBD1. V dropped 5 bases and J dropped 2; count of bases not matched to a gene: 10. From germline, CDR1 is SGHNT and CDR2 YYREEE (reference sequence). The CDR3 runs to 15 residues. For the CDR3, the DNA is TGTGCCAGCAGTTCCGCACCTGGGACAGCCTACGAGCAGTACTTC. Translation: CASSSAPGTAYEQYF.

CDR3 sequence (DNA): TGTGCCAGCGTATCCGGGACTGCGACTCGAGAGCAGTACTTC. It is translated as CASVSGTATREQYF. The rearrangement uses TRBV6-1 and TRBJ2-7; tentative D call: TRBD2 (6 bases). V shed 8 bases and J shed 7 bases, with 21 bases lying between them. The CDR3 totals 14 residues. The germline V gene has CDR1 MNHNS and CDR2 SASEGT.

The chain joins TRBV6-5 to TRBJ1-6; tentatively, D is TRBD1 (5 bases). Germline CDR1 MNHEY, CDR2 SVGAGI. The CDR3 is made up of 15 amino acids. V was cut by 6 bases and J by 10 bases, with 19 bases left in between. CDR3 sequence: CASRAPGELRSPLHF. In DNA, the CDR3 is TGTGCCAGCAGGGCCCCGGGGGAGCTGCGATCACCCCTCCACTTT.

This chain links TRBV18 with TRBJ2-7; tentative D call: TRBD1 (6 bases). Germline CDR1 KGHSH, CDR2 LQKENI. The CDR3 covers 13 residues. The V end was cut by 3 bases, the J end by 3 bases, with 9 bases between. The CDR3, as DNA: TGTGCCAGCTCACCGAACAGGGACTACGAGCAGTACTTC. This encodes CASSPNRDYEQYF.

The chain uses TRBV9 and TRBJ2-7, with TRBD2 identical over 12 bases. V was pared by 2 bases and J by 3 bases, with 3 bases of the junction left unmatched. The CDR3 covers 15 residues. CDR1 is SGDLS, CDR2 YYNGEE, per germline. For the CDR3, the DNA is TGTGCCAGCAGCGTCAGGACTAGCGGGATCTACGAGCAGTACTTC. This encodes CASSVRTSGIYEQYF.

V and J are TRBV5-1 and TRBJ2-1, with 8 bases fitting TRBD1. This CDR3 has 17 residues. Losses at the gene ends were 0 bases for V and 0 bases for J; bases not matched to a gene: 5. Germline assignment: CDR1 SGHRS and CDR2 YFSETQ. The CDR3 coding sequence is TGCGCCAGCAGCTTGGCCCCTACAGGGGGCTCCTACAATGAGCAGTTCTTC. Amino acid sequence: CASSLAPTGGSYNEQFF.